The 28 T cell receptor beta chains presented below share a single source sample, sequenced in a study of blood T cell repertoires in COVID-19. Data came from immunoSEQ multiplex PCR; TCRdb stores just in-frame clones and leaves some out. The top ten hold 3.5% to 4.5% of the sample, which has 290,000 or so clones, around 87% seen once. Sequenced sample: PBMCs or T cells enriched from blood (not recorded which). These receptors originate from a young woman with acute COVID-19.

CDR3 sequence: CASSVDGGSYNEQFF. In nucleotides, the CDR3 is TGTGCCAGCAGCGTTGACGGCGGCTCCTACAATGAGCAGTTCTTC. V usage is TRBV9 and J usage is TRBJ2-1; no reliable D call. Germline V gives CDR1 SGDLS, CDR2 YYNGEE. Trimming left V 2 bases short and J 0 bases short, with 9 bases between. The CDR3 runs 15 residues.

V gene TRBV29-1 combines with J gene TRBJ2-1, with TRBD2 matching over 9 bases. Germline lookup yields CDR1 SQVTM and CDR2 ANQGSEA. The CDR3 extends over 14 amino acids. The V and J ends lost 6 bases and 9 bases, in that order; junction bases with no gene match: 12. This chain's CDR3 is CSVAGLAGDSEQFF. CDR3 coding DNA: TGCAGCGTGGCCGGTTTAGCGGGGGACAGTGAGCAGTTCTTC.

CDR3 residues: CASSVARGLAEGETQYF. The CDR3 coding sequence is TGTGCCAGCAGCGTAGCTCGGGGACTAGCGGAGGGGGAGACCCAGTACTTC. V is TRBV9 and J is TRBJ2-5; 11 bases agree with TRBD2. Germline values: CDR1 SGDLS, CDR2 YYNGEE. The CDR3 length is 17 residues. J was trimmed by 5 bases and V by 0 bases; bases with no gene match: 9.

This rearrangement joins TRBV12-5 to TRBJ1-5, with D perhaps TRBD1 (6 bases). The V gene's germline CDR1 is LGHNT and CDR2 FRNRAP. CDR3 length: 14 amino acids. The ends were cut back, 1 base at V and 3 bases at J, with 7 bases in the middle. CDR3 residues: CASGLGDNNQPQHF. The CDR3 DNA reads TGTGCTAGTGGTTTGGGGGACAACAATCAGCCCCAGCATTTT.

The chain combines TRBV6-5 with TRBJ1-2, with TRBD1 identical over 8 bases. Germline V lookup: CDR1 MNHEY, CDR2 SVGAGI. This CDR3 has 14 residues. Germline trimming cut 6 bases from V and 4 bases from J; bases unmatched to any gene: 7. In DNA form, the CDR3 reads TGTGCCAGCAGCTATTACGGGACAGGCTATGGCTACACCTTC. Protein sequence: CASSYYGTGYGYTF.

V is TRBV24-1 and J is TRBJ2-1, with TRBD2 identical over 9 bases. Germline values: CDR1 KGHDR, CDR2 SFDVKD. Trimming cost V 4 bases and J 6 bases; bases outside gene matches: 9. CDR3 length equals 16 residues. The CDR3 sequence: CATSDQAGGSGNEQFF. The CDR3 DNA follows: TGTGCCACCAGTGACCAAGCGGGAGGTTCCGGCAATGAGCAGTTCTTC.

The V call is TRBV11-3, the J call TRBJ2-3; 14 positions match TRBD2. The germline V gene encodes CDR1 SGHNT and CDR2 YENEEA. The CDR3 is 18 amino acids. The V segment lost 5 bases and the J segment 3 bases; nucleotides outside the gene matches: 10. The CDR3 nucleotides read TGTGCCAGCAGCGGCCCGGGACTAGCGGGAGCACGGACAGATACGCAGTATTTT. Translated, it gives CASSGPGLAGARTDTQYF. Based on the CDR3 plus reference TRBV11-3 and TRBJ2-3, the full variable domain is EAGVVQSPRYKIIEKKQPVAFWCNPISGHNTLYWYLQNLGQGPELLIRYENEEAVDDSQLPKDRFSAERLKGVDSTLKIQPAELGDSAVYLCASSGPGLAGARTDTQYFGPGTRLTVL.

This chain joins TRBV19 and TRBJ2-3, with a possible D match to TRBD2 (6 bases). This CDR3 is built from 16 residues. V was pared by 7 bases and J by 3 bases, with 20 bases between. Germline CDR1 is LNHDA and CDR2 is SQIVND (reference sequence). CDR3 sequence reads: CASNSGDGIKTDTQYF. The DNA for the CDR3 is TGTGCCAGTAATTCGGGGGACGGGATAAAAACAGATACGCAGTATTTT.

This CDR3 reads CASSLEDRARAFF. CDR3 nucleotides: TGTGCCAGCAGCTTAGAAGACAGGGCAAGAGCTTTCTTT. The V call is TRBV7-9, the J call TRBJ1-1, with TRBD1 identical over 7 bases. With V trimmed by 1 base and J by 10 bases, 6 bases remained unmatched. The germline V gene has CDR1 SEHNR and CDR2 FQNEAQ (reference sequence). The CDR3 totals 13 residues.

The chain couples TRBV7-9 to TRBJ2-5; D is unclear. The CDR3 has 14 amino acids. CDR1 and CDR2 (germline): SEHNR, FQNEAQ (reference sequence). The V end lost 3 bases, the J end lost 2 bases, and 10 bases lay between the germline ends. The CDR3 DNA follows: TGTGCCAGCAGCTTTACTACGGAGCAAGAGACCCAGTACTTC. Residues: CASSFTTEQETQYF.

The chain couples TRBV3-1 (or the pseudogene TRBV3-2) to TRBJ1-2; no firm D call. Looked up from germline, CDR1 is LGHDT and CDR2 is YNNKEL (reference sequence). The CDR3 sequence is 12 residues long. V was cut by 4 bases and J by 10 bases, with 13 bases left in between. In DNA form, the CDR3 reads TGTGCCAGCAGCCTACGAACAGCCCTCTACACCTTC. This codes for CASSLRTALYTF.

This clone is a singleton in its sample. The chain employs TRBV5-6 and TRBJ2-7; D unclear. V was pared by 0 bases and J by 0 bases, with 10 bases between. This CDR3 is built from 15 residues. Germline CDR1 reads SGHDT; CDR2 reads YYEEEE. This CDR3 is CASSLAPHPSYEQYF. The CDR3 DNA reads as TGTGCCAGCAGCTTGGCCCCACACCCCTCCTACGAGCAGTACTTC.

The CDR3 here is CSPSPGGSGNTIYF. The DNA of the CDR3 is TGCAGCCCCTCCCCGGGAGGCTCTGGAAACACCATATATTTT. The genes are TRBV29-1 and TRBJ1-3; no definite D call. CDR1 and CDR2 (germline): SQVTM, ANQGSEA. V shed 8 bases and J shed 0 bases, with 14 bases lying between them. This CDR3 region has 14 residues. The full variable domain, rest sourced from reference TRBV29-1 and TRBJ1-3, is SAVISQKPSRDICQRGTSLTIQCQVDSQVTMMFWYRQQPGQSLTLIATANQGSEATYESGFVIDKFPISRPNLTFSTLTVSNMSPEDSSIYLCSPSPGGSGNTIYFGEGSWLTVV.

V is TRBV11-2 and J is TRBJ2-3; the match to TRBD1 covers 8 bases. CDR3 length: 14 amino acids. V lost 3 bases to trimming and J lost 5 bases; unmatched junction nucleotides: 4. Germline CDR1 and CDR2: SGHAT and FQNNGV. CDR3: CASSFQGAGDTQYF. Here the CDR3 DNA reads TGTGCCAGCAGCTTCCAGGGGGCAGGAGATACGCAGTATTTT.

This clone was observed a single time. V gene TRBV6-2 or TRBV6-3 combines with J gene TRBJ2-7, with no clear D. Trimming cost V 2 bases and J 9 bases, with 8 bases left between them. The CDR3 loop spans 11 amino acids. Germline CDR1 MNHEY, CDR2 SVGEGT. The CDR3 coding sequence is TGTGCCAGCAGTTACGGTGAGAGGCAGTACTTC. Amino acids: CASSYGERQYF.

V usage is TRBV5-6 and J usage is TRBJ2-7; 8 nucleotides line up with TRBD1. Losses at the gene ends were 5 bases for V and 3 bases for J; bases not matched to a gene: 7. Germline V gives CDR1 SGHDT, CDR2 YYEEEE. The CDR3 covers 14 residues. The CDR3 DNA reads TGTGCCAGCAGACTCCGACAGGGGAGCTACGAGCAGTACTTC. It encodes CASRLRQGSYEQYF.

This sequence joins TRBV6-2 or TRBV6-3 and TRBJ2-2, with D tentatively TRBD1 (5 bases). The CDR3 contains 16 residues. Trimming cost V 7 bases and J 5 bases, with 20 bases left between them. Germline V gene data show CDR1 as MNHEY and CDR2 as SVGEGT. DNA of the CDR3: TGTGCCAGCACCCCCAAGGGGTTAACCGCAACCGGGGAGCTGTTTTTT. Protein: CASTPKGLTATGELFF.

The chain couples TRBV28 to TRBJ1-2; 10 positions agree with TRBD1. The CDR3 covers 16 residues. Germline CDR1 is MDHEN and CDR2 is SYDVKM. J was trimmed by 4 bases and V by 5 bases; bases with no gene match: 10. Here the CDR3 reads CASSTPSGTGVYGYTF. CDR3 nucleotides: TGTGCCAGCAGTACCCCTTCCGGGACAGGGGTCTATGGCTACACCTTC.

The genes are TRBV25-1 and TRBJ1-2; 8 positions agree with TRBD1. The germline gives CDR1 MGHDK, CDR2 SYGVNS. This CDR3 comprises 15 residues. J gave up 7 bases and V 4 bases, and 11 bases lay outside the gene matches. The CDR3 loop reads CASSGLGTGWGGYTF. The CDR3 coding sequence is TGTGCCAGCAGTGGACTCGGGACAGGCTGGGGTGGCTACACCTTC.

This clone appeared a few times. At the DNA level, this CDR3 is encoded by other sequences in the same sample as well. The CDR3 spells CASSSGQGRETQYF. The CDR3 bases are TGTGCCAGCAGTTCGGGACAGGGGCGGGAGACCCAGTACTTC. The V gene is TRBV28, the J gene TRBJ2-5, with 10 bases aligning to TRBD1. The ends lost 4 bases at V and 5 bases at J; junction bases unmatched: 4. CDR3 length: 14 amino acids. CDR1 is MDHEN and CDR2 is SYDVKM in the germline V gene.

V usage is TRBV11-2 and J usage is TRBJ2-5; D call uncertain. Germline CDR1 reads SGHAT; CDR2 reads FQNNGV. Trimming took 2 bases from V and 5 from J, leaving 9 bases between them. The CDR3 consists of 13 residues. CDR3 residues: CASSLKRRETQYF. For the CDR3, the DNA is TGTGCCAGCAGCTTAAAACGCAGGGAGACCCAGTACTTC. The full variable domain, with the rest looked up from reference TRBV11-2 and TRBJ2-5, is EAGVAQSPRYKIIEKRQSVAFWCNPISGHATLYWYQQILGQGPKLLIQFQNNGVVDDSQLPKDRFSAERLKGVDSTLKIQPAKLEDSAVYLCASSLKRRETQYFGPGTRLLVL.

V gene TRBV14 combines with J gene TRBJ2-5; 14 bases line up with TRBD2. This CDR3 has 17 residues. Per the germline V gene, CDR1 is SGHDN and CDR2 is FVKESK. V shed 3 bases, J shed 0 bases, and the junction held 3 bases outside the gene matches. CDR3 loop: CASSHATSGRDQETQYF. The CDR3 DNA is TGTGCCAGCAGCCACGCGACTAGCGGGAGGGACCAAGAGACCCAGTACTTC.

V and J are TRBV10-1 and TRBJ1-3, with D possibly TRBD1 on 5 matching bases. The germline V gene encodes CDR1 WNHNN and CDR2 SYGVQD (reference sequence). This CDR3 spans 16 amino acids. V dropped 4 bases and J dropped 10 bases, with 23 bases sitting between them. The CDR3 nucleotides read TGCGCCAGCAGTGGGGACCCAGCCTGGGGGGGAACGACCATATATTTT. Translation gives CASSGDPAWGGTTIYF.

The chain recombines TRBV12-5 with TRBJ2-5, with TRBD2 matching 12 bases. Germline trimming cut 2 bases from V and 3 bases from J; bases unmatched to any gene: 1. Germline V lookup: CDR1 LGHNT, CDR2 FRNRAP. CDR3 size: 15 residues. The CDR3 is CASGLSSGREETQYF. CDR3 DNA: TGTGCTAGTGGTTTGTCTAGCGGGAGGGAAGAGACCCAGTACTTC.

The chain carries TRBV27 and TRBJ2-3; 14 bases are shared with TRBD2. Looked up from germline, CDR1 is MNHEY and CDR2 is SMNVEV (reference sequence). J lost 0 bases, V lost 5 bases, and 10 bases had no gene match. The CDR3 is made up of 19 amino acids. This CDR3 is CASSHRTSGRKRSTDTQYF. The DNA for the CDR3 is TGTGCCAGCAGTCATCGGACTAGCGGGAGGAAAAGGAGCACAGATACGCAGTATTTT.

This sequence joins TRBV7-8 and TRBJ1-2; D gene uncertain. The V gene's germline CDR1 is SGHVS and CDR2 FQNEAQ. Between the trimmed V and J ends, which lost 0 bases and 4 bases, there was a span of 12 bases. The CDR3 length is 15 residues. CDR3 amino acids: CASSLASGKGYGYTF. The DNA of the CDR3 is TGTGCCAGCAGCTTAGCTTCCGGGAAGGGCTATGGCTACACCTTC.

The chain carries TRBV19 and TRBJ1-2; D may be TRBD1 (5 bases). From germline, CDR1 is LNHDA and CDR2 SQIVND (reference sequence). The CDR3 extends over 13 amino acids. Trimming removed 6 bases from V and 0 bases from J, with 8 bases in between. In DNA form, the CDR3 reads TGTGCCAGTAGACAGGCCTCTAACTATGGCTACACCTTC. This codes for CASRQASNYGYTF.

V gene TRBV19 combines with J gene TRBJ1-5; 8 positions match TRBD1. The CDR3 is 14 residues long. With 6 bases clipped from V and 4 bases from J, the junction kept 5 bases outside the gene matches. Germline V CDR1 and CDR2: LNHDA, SQIVND (reference sequence). CDR3: CASRETGENQPQHF. CDR3 nucleotides: TGTGCCAGTAGGGAGACAGGGGAAAATCAGCCCCAGCATTTT.